What follows is one T cell receptor (beta chain) and its context. Its antigen is as yet unknown. The data were taken from a study of CD8+CD57+ T cells in acquired aplastic anemia. Study-wide context: The DNA of sorted CD4+ and CD8+ cells averaged around 3 ug. Healthy donors had, on average, approximately 9.9 million reads for their CD4+ cells.

Losses at the gene ends were 0 bases for V and 1 base for J; bases not matched to a gene: 9. Per germline, CDR1 SGHRS and CDR2 YFSETQ. There are 17 residues in the CDR3. Study findings and constraints: Shared by patients and controls, twenty-nine CD8+ CDR3s were abundant in patients.

Genomic DNA provided the template from which TCR beta VDJ and CDR3 profiles were obtained. Via MiXCR, TCRdb re-called the reads, giving one row per CDR3 protein. The data show about 42,000 distinct CDR3 sequences, with 65% to 70% seen just once and about 25% held by the top ten. The specimen was sorted CD4+, CD8+, or CD8+CD57+ T cells (not recorded which) from PBMCs. The receptor was isolated from a human donor in good health, serving as a control. The chain has TRBV5-1 and TRBJ2-5; 7 bases are a match to TRBD1. The CDR3 DNA sequence: TGCGCCAGCAGCTTGGTTGTGGGACAGCCTATCCAAGAGACCCAGTACTTC. This translates into CASSLVVGQPIQETQYF.